These 18 T cell receptor beta chains were all obtained from the same sample, sequenced in a study of beta chain features in type 1 diabetes. Every isolated RNA sample was fully reverse transcribed, so sequencing captured expressed TCRB transcripts. The table came from immunoSEQ multiplex PCR; TCRdb's copy has only in-frame clones and leaves some out. Here the sample spans 330,000 or so clones, less than 15% being singletons. Sequencing was carried out using central memory CD4+ T cells from blood. These receptors were collected from a man aged 25 to 40 in good health.

The chain employs TRBV19 and TRBJ1-5, with D possibly TRBD1 on 6 matching bases. CDR1 LNHDA and CDR2 SQIVND come from the germline V gene (reference sequence). Trimming removed 1 base from V and 7 bases from J, with 26 bases in between. The CDR3 length is 19 residues. In DNA, the CDR3 is TGTGCCAGTAGTATAGGACTTTGGAGGGGGTCAGCGACCTACCAGCCCCAGCATTTT. It specifies CASSIGLWRGSATYQPQHF.

This sequence joins TRBV29-1 and TRBJ1-3, with 11 bases that match TRBD1. Unmatched junction bases numbered 1, after V lost 6 bases and J lost 0 bases. The CDR3 covers 14 residues. Germline lookup yields CDR1 SQVTM and CDR2 ANQGSEA. CDR3 nucleotides: TGCAGCGTAGGACAGGGGGCCTCTGGAAACACCATATATTTT. It specifies CSVGQGASGNTIYF.

At least ten counts were recorded for this clone. The chain recombines TRBV11-2 with TRBJ2-1; possible D gene TRBD2, 5 bases. V lost 5 bases to trimming and J lost 1 base, with 12 bases between them. Germline-derived CDR1 and CDR2 are SGHAT and FQNNGV. The CDR3 contains 15 residues. CDR3 DNA sequence: TGTGCCAGCAGCACCACTAGATCATCCTACAATGAGCAGTTCTTC. Translated, it gives CASSTTRSSYNEQFF.

This clone was seen more than once but under ten times. DNA for the CDR3: TGTGCCAGCAGCTTGGTGTTTGGTCAGATGAACACTGAAGCTTTCTTT. Translation gives CASSLVFGQMNTEAFF. The chain employs TRBV7-9 and TRBJ1-1; D uncertain. Looked up from germline, CDR1 is SEHNR and CDR2 is FQNEAQ (reference sequence). The CDR3 extends over 16 amino acids. The germline V and J ends were trimmed by 3 bases and 0 bases, with 14 bases remaining between them.

As regards this clone: Other DNA sequences within the sample encode an identical CDR3. This chain joins TRBV11-2 and TRBJ1-5; D not certain. Germline CDR1 reads SGHAT; CDR2 reads FQNNGV. Trimming cost V 0 bases and J 4 bases, with 4 bases left between them. The CDR3 spans 13 residues. CDR3 sequence reads: CASSLESNQPQHF. For the CDR3, the DNA is TGTGCCAGCAGCTTAGAATCTAATCAGCCCCAGCATTTT. Full variable domain (rest looked up from reference TRBV11-2 and TRBJ1-5): EAGVAQSPRYKIIEKRQSVAFWCNPISGHATLYWYQQILGQGPKLLIQFQNNGVVDDSQLPKDRFSAERLKGVDSTLKIQPAKLEDSAVYLCASSLESNQPQHFGDGTRLSIL.

This clone was picked up a small number of times. The chain is built from TRBV5-1 and TRBJ2-5; D uncertain. Germline V gives CDR1 SGHRS, CDR2 YFSETQ. The CDR3 loop spans 13 amino acids. Between the trimmed V and J ends, which lost 0 bases and 5 bases, there was a span of 8 bases. The CDR3 nucleotides read TGCGCCAGCAGCTTGGAAGGGTTGGAGACCCAGTACTTC. Translated, it gives CASSLEGLETQYF.

This chain uses TRBV7-2 with TRBJ1-1, with D unresolved. Trimming stripped 2 bases from V and 3 bases from J, with 10 bases between. Germline V gene sequence: CDR1 SGHTA, CDR2 FQGNSA. The CDR3 loop spans 14 amino acids. The chain's CDR3 is CASSLLASDTEAFF. CDR3 nucleotide sequence: TGTGCCAGCAGCTTATTAGCTAGCGACACTGAAGCTTTCTTT.

This clone appeared many times. The CDR3 nucleotides are TGTGCCATCAGTTATGGCTCTAGCGGGAGTGGCTCGTCAAATGAGCAGTTCTTC. Translation: CAISYGSSGSGSSNEQFF. The J gene is TRBJ2-1, the V gene TRBV10-3, with 10 bases fitting TRBD2. This CDR3 spans 18 amino acids. Trimming at V came to 5 bases and at J to 7 bases, leaving 17 bases not matched to a gene. Germline CDR1 and CDR2: ENHRY and SYGVKD.

This clone was found a few times. The chain recombines TRBV5-1 with TRBJ2-1, with a weak D call TRBD2 (6 bases). The germline gives CDR1 SGHRS, CDR2 YFSETQ. The CDR3 contains 14 residues. V dropped 3 bases and J dropped 5 bases, with 12 bases sitting between them. For the CDR3, the DNA is TGCGCCAGCAGCTCGGGGACTTCACACAATGAGCAGTTCTTC. It translates to CASSSGTSHNEQFF.

The V gene is TRBV5-1, the J gene TRBJ2-1; 7 bases agree with TRBD1. CDR3 length equals 14 residues. CDR1 SGHRS and CDR2 YFSETQ come from the germline V gene. V lost 9 bases to trimming and J lost 2 bases; unmatched junction nucleotides: 8. CDR3 sequence reads: CATTRDSTYNEQFF. CDR3 bases: TGCGCCACCACAAGGGACAGTACCTACAATGAGCAGTTCTTC.

Note on this clone: The identical CDR3 is also encoded by other nucleotide sequences in the sample. The chain recombines TRBV5-1 with TRBJ2-5, with D maybe TRBD1 (6 bases). Germline assignment: CDR1 SGHRS and CDR2 YFSETQ. The CDR3 extends over 13 amino acids. V lost 5 bases to trimming and J lost 3 bases, with 11 bases between them. The CDR3 DNA reads TGCGCCAGCAGAACTGGGGGCGAAGAGACCCAGTACTTC. Encoded protein: CASRTGGEETQYF.

This CDR3 is CASRTGTEAFF. DNA of the CDR3: TGTGCCAGCAGAACCGGGACTGAAGCTTTCTTT. The chain links TRBV10-3 to TRBJ1-1; D gene ambiguous. The V end lost 10 bases, the J end lost 5 bases, and 11 bases lay between the germline ends. The length of the CDR3 is 11 residues. Germline loops: CDR1 ENHRY, CDR2 SYGVKD.

The gene calls are TRBV5-1 and TRBJ1-2, with D unclear. The CDR3 length is 14 residues. The V end lost 3 bases, the J end lost 2 bases, and 11 bases lay between the germline ends. Germline V gives CDR1 SGHRS, CDR2 YFSETQ. The DNA for the CDR3 is TGCGCCAGCAGCTCTTCGAACCAAAACTATGGCTACACCTTC. This sequence encodes CASSSSNQNYGYTF.

This clone has ten or more counts. This chain uses TRBV5-1 with TRBJ2-3; a possible D gene is TRBD1 (6 bases). Between the trimmed V and J ends, which lost 4 bases and 0 bases, there was a span of 15 bases. CDR1 is SGHRS, CDR2 YFSETQ, per germline. The CDR3 is 16 residues long. The CDR3 here is CASSNSGTPSTDTQYF. The CDR3 DNA reads TGCGCCAGCAGCAATTCCGGGACACCCAGCACAGATACGCAGTATTTT.

This clone has only a few counts. This chain links TRBV18 with TRBJ1-4, with TRBD1 matching over 8 bases. Germline V CDR1 and CDR2: KGHSH, LQKENI. V was clipped by 6 bases and J by 8 bases; unmatched bases: 11. This CDR3 contains 15 residues. This CDR3 is CASSGRQGTGEKLFF. The CDR3 coding sequence is TGTGCCAGCTCGGGACGACAGGGGACAGGAGAAAAACTGTTTTTT.

This clone occurred many times. V is TRBV14 and J is TRBJ2-1; the match to TRBD2 covers 11 bases. This CDR3 has 18 residues. The trim removed 5 bases at V and 2 bases at J, leaving 11 bases unmatched. Germline CDR1 reads SGHDN; CDR2 reads FVKESK. The CDR3 is CASSYLSGRARTYNEQFF. For the CDR3, the DNA is TGTGCCAGCAGCTACCTTAGCGGGAGGGCCAGGACCTACAATGAGCAGTTCTTC.

The V call is TRBV27, the J call TRBJ2-7; 7 bases match TRBD1. The V gene end was trimmed by 5 bases and the J gene end by 5 bases; junction bases not matched to a gene: 6. Germline V gene lookup returns CDR1 MNHEY and CDR2 SMNVEV (reference sequence). There are 13 residues in the CDR3. The chain's CDR3 is CASSKQGSNEQYV. The CDR3 DNA sequence: TGTGCCAGCAGTAAACAGGGGAGCAACGAGCAGTACGTC.

The table lists this clone with a count of one. The rearrangement links TRBV30 to TRBJ1-4, with D perhaps matching TRBD1 (5 bases). The CDR3 sequence is 16 residues long. V lost 3 bases to trimming and J lost 6 bases, with 20 bases between them. Germline CDR1 reads GTSNPN; CDR2 reads SVGIG (reference sequence). The CDR3 region is CAWRGNRGARDEKLFF. In DNA form, the CDR3 reads TGTGCCTGGAGAGGGAACCGCGGGGCGCGGGATGAAAAACTGTTTTTT.